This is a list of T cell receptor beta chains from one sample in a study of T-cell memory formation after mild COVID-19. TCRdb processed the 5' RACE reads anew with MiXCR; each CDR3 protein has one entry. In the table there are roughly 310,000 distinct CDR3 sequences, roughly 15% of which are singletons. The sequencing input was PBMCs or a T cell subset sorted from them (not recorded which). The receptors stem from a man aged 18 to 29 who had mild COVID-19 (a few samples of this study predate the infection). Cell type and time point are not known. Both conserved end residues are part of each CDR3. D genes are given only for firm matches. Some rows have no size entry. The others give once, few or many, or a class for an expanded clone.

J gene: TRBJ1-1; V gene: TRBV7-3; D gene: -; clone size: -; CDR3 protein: CASSFQGWDTEAFF; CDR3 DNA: TGTGCCAGCAGCTTCCAGGGATGGGACACTGAAGCTTTCTTT
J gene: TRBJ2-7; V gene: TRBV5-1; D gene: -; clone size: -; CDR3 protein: CASSLVSNSYEQYF; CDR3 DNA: TGCGCCAGCAGCTTGGTCTCCAACTCCTACGAGCAGTACTTC
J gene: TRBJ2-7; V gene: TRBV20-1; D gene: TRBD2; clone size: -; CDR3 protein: CSAMASGRQGLGEQYF; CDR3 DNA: TGCAGTGCTATGGCTAGCGGGCGGCAGGGGCTTGGCGAGCAGTACTTC
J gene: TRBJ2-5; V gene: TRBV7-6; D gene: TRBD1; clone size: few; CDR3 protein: CASSLEDREVETQYF; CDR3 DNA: TGTGCCAGCAGCTTAGAGGACAGGGAGGTGGAGACCCAGTACTTC
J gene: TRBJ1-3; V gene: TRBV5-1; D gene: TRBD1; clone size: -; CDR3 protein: CASSFRQQGDTIYF; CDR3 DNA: TGCGCCAGCAGCTTCCGCCAACAGGGGGACACCATATATTTT
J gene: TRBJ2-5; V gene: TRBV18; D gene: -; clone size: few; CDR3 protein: CASSPPPLGGLQYF; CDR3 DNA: TGTGCCAGCTCACCACCGCCACTAGGAGGGCTCCAGTACTTC
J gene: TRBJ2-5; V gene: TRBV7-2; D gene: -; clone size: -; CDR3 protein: CASSPRQGQTQYF; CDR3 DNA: TGTGCCAGCAGCCCACGGCAGGGTCAGACCCAGTACTTC
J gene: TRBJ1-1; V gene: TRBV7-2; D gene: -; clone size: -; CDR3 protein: CASSQRGGRRAEAFF; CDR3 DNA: TGTGCCAGCAGCCAAAGAGGGGGGCGAAGGGCTGAAGCTTTCTTT
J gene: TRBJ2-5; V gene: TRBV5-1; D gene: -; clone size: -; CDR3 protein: CASSLADPGGETQYF; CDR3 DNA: TGCGCCAGCAGCTTGGCGGACCCAGGTGGGGAGACCCAGTACTTC
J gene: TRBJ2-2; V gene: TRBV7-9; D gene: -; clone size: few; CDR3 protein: CASSPSPGTDTGELFF; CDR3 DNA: TGTGCCAGCAGCCCTTCACCCGGGACGGACACCGGGGAGCTGTTTTTT
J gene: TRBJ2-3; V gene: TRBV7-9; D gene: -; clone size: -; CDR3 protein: CASSLVLGADTQYF; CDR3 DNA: TGTGCCAGCAGCTTAGTCTTAGGGGCAGATACGCAGTATTTT
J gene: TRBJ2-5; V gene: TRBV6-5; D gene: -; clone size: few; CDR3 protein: CASSRGLAETQYF; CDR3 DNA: TGTGCCAGCAGCCGCGGCCTAGCAGAGACCCAGTACTTC